Listed below are T cell receptor beta chains from one sample, sequenced in a study of CD8 T cells in Susac syndrome. TCRdb called the immunoSEQ multiplex PCR reads again in MiXCR, with one record for every CDR3 protein. The table has some 99,000 distinct CDR3 sequences, around 95% seen once. Sequenced material: CD4+ T cells from PBMCs. These receptors were obtained from a human donor in good health. CDR3s include the opening cysteine and the closing phenylalanine or tryptophan. The D gene is left open where the match is weak.

d_call j_call v_call cdr3_aa cdr3_nt
- TRBJ1-2 TRBV14 CASSQEARYYGYTF TGTGCCAGCAGCCAAGAAGCCAGGTACTATGGCTACACCTTC
- TRBJ1-2 TRBV7-9 CASSTRGGYTF TGTGCCAGCAGCACCCGAGGAGGCTACACCTTC
TRBD2 TRBJ2-6 TRBV7-2 CASSPLPQLAAGANVLTF TGTGCCAGCAGCCCACTTCCACAACTAGCGGCTGGGGCCAACGTCCTGACTTTC
- TRBJ1-2 TRBV7-9 CASSFLAGVSYGYTF TGTGCCAGCAGCTTTTTGGCAGGGGTTAGCTATGGCTACACCTTC
TRBD2 TRBJ2-7 TRBV3-1 CASSQASGSFYEQYF TGTGCCAGCAGCCAAGCTAGCGGGAGTTTCTACGAGCAGTACTTC
TRBD1 TRBJ1-4 TRBV28 CASSRPGQVEKLFF TGTGCCAGCAGTCGCCCGGGACAGGTCGAAAAACTGTTTTTT
TRBD1 TRBJ2-3 TRBV12-3/TRBV12-4 CASKRDRYSDTQYF TGTGCCAGCAAGAGGGACAGATATTCAGATACGCAGTATTTT
- TRBJ2-4 TRBV2 CASSERRGRKDKNIQYF TGTGCCAGCAGTGAACGGAGGGGGCGAAAGGACAAAAACATTCAGTACTTC
TRBD1 TRBJ2-7 TRBV3-1 CASSHRPADRGQSCGEQYF TGTGCCAGCAGCCATCGTCCCGCCGACAGGGGGCAATCTTGCGGCGAGCAGTACTTC
- TRBJ2-3 TRBV5-1 CASRRRTIGTDTQYF TGCGCCAGCAGAAGAAGAACGATCGGCACAGATACGCAGTATTTT